Reported below is one T cell receptor beta chain. The data belong to a study of T cell changes during pregnancy in multiple sclerosis. CDR3 size: 13 residues. The V end was cut by 6 bases, the J end by 12 bases, with 17 bases between. CDR1 and CDR2 from the germline V gene are MNHEY and SVGAGI. The repertoire was sequenced with immunoSEQ multiplex PCR; TCRdb's copy has only in-frame clones and lacks some. The data contain about 51,000 clones, roughly 93% of them singletons. The input for sequencing was peripheral blood, taken in the second trimester of pregnancy. The source of this sequence is a female donor with multiple sclerosis, enrolled in a pregnancy study. The chain employs TRBV6-5 and TRBJ1-4; D is uncertain. CDR3 nucleotides: TGTGCCAGCAGAAAGTTGATGGGCGGGGAACTGTTTTTT. This codes for CASRKLMGGELFF.